Listed below are T cell receptor beta chains from one sample, sequenced in a study of shared clonotypes between healthy human individuals. Clones were sequenced by immunoSEQ multiplex PCR, and TCRdb holds only the in-frame ones, with some missing. The table shows roughly 1,500,000 clones, with approximately 98.5% occurring only once. Sequences were obtained from naive CD4+ T cells sorted from blood. The receptors shown here come from a man between 25 and 39 years old in good health. Each CDR3 is given with its conserved first and last residue. The order of the fields is CDR3 protein, CDR3 DNA, J gene, V gene, CDR3 length, D gene, clone size. D genes are given only for firm matches. Clone sizes are given selectively: once, few, many, or a class where the clone is expanded.

CATLGQGGRDIQYF,TGTGCCACCCTGGGACAGGGGGGAAGAGACATTCAGTACTTC,TRBJ2-4,TRBV9,14,TRBD1,NA
CASSLGRGPGTQYF,TGTGCCAGCAGCTTGGGTAGGGGTCCGGGGACCCAGTACTTC,TRBJ2-5,TRBV5-4,14,NA,NA
CATQGGGTDTQYF,TGTGCCACTCAGGGAGGGGGCACAGATACGCAGTATTTT,TRBJ2-3,TRBV2,13,TRBD2,NA
CASSDPGPLYGYTF,TGTGCCAGCAGTGATCCGGGCCCCCTCTATGGCTACACCTTC,TRBJ1-2,TRBV25-1,14,NA,NA
CASSESGGRVHEQYF,TGTGCCAGCAGTGAGTCGGGCGGGCGGGTCCACGAGCAGTACTTC,TRBJ2-7,TRBV2,15,NA,NA
CASSPQGSVSTEAFF,TGTGCCAGCAGCCCACAGGGGTCGGTTAGCACTGAAGCTTTCTTT,TRBJ1-1,TRBV5-4,15,TRBD1,once
CASSESSSYEQYF,TGCGCCAGCAGCGAAAGTAGCTCCTACGAGCAGTACTTC,TRBJ2-7,TRBV5-1,13,NA,NA
CASSFRLAGGSYEQYF,TGTGCCAGCAGCTTCCGACTAGCGGGGGGTTCCTACGAGCAGTACTTC,TRBJ2-7,TRBV7-2,16,TRBD2,NA
CASSQWVLEKLFF,TGCGCCAGCAGCCAATGGGTTCTTGAAAAACTGTTTTTT,TRBJ1-4,TRBV4-1,13,NA,NA
CAISTGQEKLFF,TGTGCCATCAGTACCGGACAGGAAAAACTGTTTTTT,TRBJ1-4,TRBV10-3,12,NA,NA
CASSIRDRGRAGRLYNEQFF,TGTGCCAGCAGCATCCGGGACAGGGGGCGAGCGGGACGACTTTACAATGAGCAGTTCTTC,TRBJ2-1,TRBV13,20,TRBD1,NA
CASHTGTGGGQPQHF,TGTGCCAGTCATACCGGGACAGGGGGTGGTCAGCCCCAGCATTTT,TRBJ1-5,TRBV19,15,TRBD1,once
CASALGVALSGANVLTF,TGTGCCAGCGCTTTAGGGGTAGCTCTTTCTGGGGCCAACGTCCTGACTTTC,TRBJ2-6,TRBV7-8,17,NA,NA
CASSLVTVEETQYF,TGCGCCAGCAGCTTGGTAACAGTTGAAGAGACCCAGTACTTC,TRBJ2-5,TRBV5-1,14,NA,NA
CAIRQGSHEQYF,TGTGCCATTCGGCAGGGGTCCCACGAGCAGTACTTC,TRBJ2-7,TRBV28,12,NA,NA
CASSLGEKLFF,TGTGCCAGCAGTCTCGGTGAAAAACTGTTTTTT,TRBJ1-4,TRBV5-5,11,NA,once
CASGLPVQGNEQFF,TGTGCTAGTGGTTTGCCCGTTCAGGGAAATGAGCAGTTCTTC,TRBJ2-1,TRBV12-5,14,NA,NA
CASSQSAAYNEKLFF,TGTGCCAGCAGCCAATCGGCGGCCTATAATGAAAAACTGTTTTTT,TRBJ1-4,TRBV9,15,NA,NA
CATSLGGTAKPQHF,TGTGCCACCAGCTTAGGGGGGACGGCAAAGCCCCAGCATTTT,TRBJ1-5,TRBV15,14,NA,NA
CAISAVATSYNEQFF,TGTGCCATCAGTGCAGTAGCGACCTCCTACAATGAGCAGTTCTTC,TRBJ2-1,TRBV10-3,15,NA,once